The sample holds one count of the clone carrying this TCR beta chain. Original analysis: Reference gene primer amplification yielded estimated nucleated cell counts. The protocol was immunoSEQ multiplex PCR, while the TCRdb copy is restricted to in-frame clones and leaves out a portion. The DNA was the basis for D and trimming; V, J and clone size are from that table. In the table there are some 300,000 clones, more than 80% of which are singletons. V lost 5 bases to trimming and J lost 1 base; unmatched junction nucleotides: 4. The germline gives CDR1 SGHAT, CDR2 FQNNGV. The CDR3 loop spans 15 amino acids. This entry is derived from a study of blood T cell repertoires in COVID-19. Background on the study: PBMCs, B-cell-depleted T cells, or T cells provided the cDNA or gDNA that made up the material.

This receptor was taken from a woman aged 45-60 years with COVID-19, enrolled during active disease. Specimen: peripheral blood. The genes are TRBV11-2 and TRBJ2-2; 7 nucleotides agree with TRBD1. CDR3 DNA sequence: TGTGCCAGCAGCCGGGACAGACTGAACACCGGGGAGCTGTTTTTT. The encoded protein is CASSRDRLNTGELFF.